This T cell receptor (beta chain) was sequenced in a study of T cells in Graves' hyperthyroidism and ophthalmopathy (dated 2019 in TCRdb). With regard to the full study: Peripheral blood samples were taken at initial diagnosis, before any treatment was given. TCR Vbeta CDR3 sequencing of 120 to 150 peripheral blood samples (over 40 ophthalmopathy, some 75 hyperthyroidism and around 17 progressor patients) is reported in the paper. After blood sampling, hyperthyroidism patients were treated with methimazole at a starting dose of 30 mg daily, and ophthalmopathy patients were treated with high-dose intravenous methylprednisolone. The study also compared thyroid tissue and blood T-cell repertoires from about six Graves' hyperthyroidism patients. A discovery cohort of 95 to 100 patients, about 40 with Graves' ophthalmopathy and under 60 with stable Graves' hyperthyroidism, was used to find distinguishing TCR V-J signatures. The approximately 100 discovery patients were divided at random into training and test sets in a 7:3 ratio. Prospective prediction of ophthalmopathy was tested in an independent validation cohort consisting of some 19 hyperthyroidism patients and around 16 patients who later progressed to ophthalmopathy. General findings and caveats noted by the study authors: Ophthalmopathy was separated from stable hyperthyroidism by a 13 V-J signature model, with 87.88% sensitivity and about 81% specificity obtained in cross-validation and 80%/75% obtained in testing. Sample size was not statistically predetermined, and investigators were not blinded to group allocation. In validation, the model predicted progression to ophthalmopathy with over 60% sensitivity and less than 80% specificity, a median of about 6 months before onset. Most expanded thyroid clonotypes (frequency above 0.001) were also detected in blood, a finding suggesting that blood repertoires may reflect thyroid immune responses.

A patient counted as having stable Graves' hyperthyroidism if no progression to ophthalmopathy occurred over 18 months of follow-up. The hyperthyroidism patients were between 18 and 65 years old and newly diagnosed, with a disease duration of less than 2 months. Patients with uncontrolled infections, other autoimmune diseases, pregnancy or lactation were excluded. Diagnoses relied on clinical symptoms, serum thyroxine and TRAb, thyroid ultrasound and orbital computed tomography. Ficoll-Paque density gradient centrifugation was used to isolate PBMCs from around 10 ml of fresh peripheral blood. Total RNA was extracted with Trizol reagent, and quality was checked on an Agilent 2100 Bioanalyzer. The CDR3, cysteine through phenylalanine, is 14 amino acids long. Of all the DNA, just the CDR3 is kept, 42 bases in frame from base 1. V was cut back by 1 base and J by 1 base, leaving a gap of 7 bases between them. CDR1 and CDR2 are read off the germline V gene as SGHTA and FQGNSA.

This clonotype was observed many times. It lacks a known antigen. Base qualities were left out, and no much larger clone turns up one base away. Amplification of TCR beta CDR3 regions was carried out from RNA transcripts. The TCR CDR3 was subjected to a first round of RT-PCR using the HTBI primer set and the Qiagen OneStep RT-PCR kit. A second multiplex PCR round built the libraries, followed by size selection and purification. Paired-end sequencing of the libraries was performed with 100 bp reads on an Illumina HiSeq2000. The authors processed their data as follows. SOAPnuke was used to process the raw data, removing reads that contained adapters or uncalled bases, had a mean Phred below 15, or lacked an exact match to the constant primer or identifier. COPE v1.2.5 was used to merge high-quality paired reads, and clonotypes were defined as unique nucleotide sequences. MiTCR v1.1 was used to align clonotypes to the IMGT TRBV, TRBD and TRBJ reference segments. The analysis was restricted to V-J combinations with a frequency above 0.0001, which together covered 99.2% of the repertoires. A TCS score was defined as the ratio between F50 (clonal expansion) and ExV (chaos), using BLOSUM62-based TCRdist between CDR3 peptides within each V-J. Welch's t-statistics and random forest reduced fewer than 600 V-J features to 10 to 15, which were used in a naive Bayes classifier (R e1071). The similarity between thyroid and blood repertoires was quantified using the Morisita-Horn index. TCRdb reprocessed the public reads (quality trimming at Q25 with fastp, clone calling with MiXCR) and kept in-frame beta chains. Entries that share a CDR3 protein sequence are merged under the most common genes and DNA. The V and J calls and clone size are TCRdb's, not the authors'. The table for this sample lists hundreds of thousands of distinct CDR3 sequences; about a third of them were counted only once. In total, the top ten clones hold more than 25% of the sample.

Sequencing input: blood. The TCR was taken from a woman between 35 and 50 years old with Graves' hyperthyroidism. The chain was built from TRBV7-2 and TRBJ1-1; the D gene remains uncertain. The CDR3 corresponds to CASSLGQSNTEAFF. The nucleotides read TGTGCCAGCAGCTTAGGACAATCGAACACTGAAGCTTTCTTT.